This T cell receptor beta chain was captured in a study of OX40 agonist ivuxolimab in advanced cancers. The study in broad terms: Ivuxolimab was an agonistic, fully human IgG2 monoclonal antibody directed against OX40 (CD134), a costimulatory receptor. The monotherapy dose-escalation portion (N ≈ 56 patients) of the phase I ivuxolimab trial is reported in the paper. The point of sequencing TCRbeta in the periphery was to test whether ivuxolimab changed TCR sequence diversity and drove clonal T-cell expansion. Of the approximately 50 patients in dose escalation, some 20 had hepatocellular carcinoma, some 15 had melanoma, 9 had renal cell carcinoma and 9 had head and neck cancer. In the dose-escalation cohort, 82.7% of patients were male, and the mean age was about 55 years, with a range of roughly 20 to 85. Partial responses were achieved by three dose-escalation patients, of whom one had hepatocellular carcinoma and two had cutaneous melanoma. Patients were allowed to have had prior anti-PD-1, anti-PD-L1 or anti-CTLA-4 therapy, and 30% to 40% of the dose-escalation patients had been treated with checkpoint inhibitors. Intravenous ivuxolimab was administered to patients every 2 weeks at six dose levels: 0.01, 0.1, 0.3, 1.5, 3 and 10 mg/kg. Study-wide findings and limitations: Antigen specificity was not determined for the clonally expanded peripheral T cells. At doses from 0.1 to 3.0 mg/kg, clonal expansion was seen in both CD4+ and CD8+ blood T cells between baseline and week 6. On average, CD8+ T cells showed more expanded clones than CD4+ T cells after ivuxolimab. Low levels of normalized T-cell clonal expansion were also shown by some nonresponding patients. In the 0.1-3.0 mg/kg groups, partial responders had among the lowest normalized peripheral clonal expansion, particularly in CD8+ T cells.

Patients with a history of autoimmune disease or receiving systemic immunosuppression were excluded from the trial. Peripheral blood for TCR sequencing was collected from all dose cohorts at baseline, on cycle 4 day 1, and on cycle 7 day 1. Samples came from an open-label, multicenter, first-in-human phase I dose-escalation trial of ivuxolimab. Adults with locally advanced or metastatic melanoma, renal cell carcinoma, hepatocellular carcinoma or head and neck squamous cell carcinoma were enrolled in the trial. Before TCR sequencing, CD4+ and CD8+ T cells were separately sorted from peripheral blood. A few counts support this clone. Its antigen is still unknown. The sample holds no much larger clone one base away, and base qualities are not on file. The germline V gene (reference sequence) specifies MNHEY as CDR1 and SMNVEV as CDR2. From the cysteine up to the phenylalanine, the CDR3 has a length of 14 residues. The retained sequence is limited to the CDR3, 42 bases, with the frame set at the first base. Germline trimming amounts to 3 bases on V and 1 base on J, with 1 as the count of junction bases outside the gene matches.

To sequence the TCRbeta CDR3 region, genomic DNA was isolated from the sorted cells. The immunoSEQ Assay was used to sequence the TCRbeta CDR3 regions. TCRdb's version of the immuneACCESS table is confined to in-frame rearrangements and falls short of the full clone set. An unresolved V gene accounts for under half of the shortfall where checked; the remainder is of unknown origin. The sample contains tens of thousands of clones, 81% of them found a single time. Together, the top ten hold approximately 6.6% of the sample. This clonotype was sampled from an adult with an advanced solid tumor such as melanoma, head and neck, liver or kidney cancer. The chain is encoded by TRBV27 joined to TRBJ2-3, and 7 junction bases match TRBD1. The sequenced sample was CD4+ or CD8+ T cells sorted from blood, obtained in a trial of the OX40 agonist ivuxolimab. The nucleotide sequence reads TGTGCCAGCAGTTTGGGGACAGGCACAGATACGCAGTATTTT. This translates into CASSLGTGTDTQYF.